The 8 T cell receptor beta chains presented below share a single source sample, sequenced in a study of shared clonotypes between healthy human individuals. Naive CD8 cells lacked CD45RO, underwent positive selection for CCR7 and left out terminally differentiated effector memory CD45RA+ cells. Method: immunoSEQ multiplex PCR; TCRdb's copy keeps in-frame clones and lacks some. The sample carries about 2.1 million clones, roughly 91% recorded once. Sequencing used naive CD8+ T cells from PBMCs. The receptors were sampled from a man younger than 30 in good health. Some clones in this sample may be carry-over from other donors' samples.

In DNA, the CDR3 is TGTGCCAGCAGCCCCGGGACGCCCACAGATACGCAGTATTTT. It yields the protein CASSPGTPTDTQYF. V is TRBV9 and J is TRBJ2-3; D is possibly TRBD1 or TRBD2 (5 bases each). The ends were cut back, 4 bases at V and 2 bases at J, with 11 bases in the middle. This CDR3 region has 14 residues. Germline CDR1 SGDLS, CDR2 YYNGEE. The full variable domain, its missing parts supplied by reference TRBV9 and TRBJ2-3, is DSGVTQTPKHLITATGQRVTLRCSPRSGDLSVYWYQQSLDQGLQFLIQYYNGEERAKGNILERFSAQQFPDLHSELNLSSLELGDSALYFCASSPGTPTDTQYFGPGTRLTVL.

J is TRBJ2-7 and V is TRBV29-1, with D unclear. Germline CDR1 is SQVTM and CDR2 is ANQGSEA. V gave up 5 bases and J gave up 0 bases, with 11 bases separating them. The CDR3 is made up of 13 amino acids. For the CDR3, the DNA is TGCAGCGTTTCAGTCAGCCTCTCCTACGAGCAGTACTTC. Translation: CSVSVSLSYEQYF.

The chain couples TRBV19 to TRBJ1-5; a weak D match, TRBD1 (6 bases). The germline V gene encodes CDR1 LNHDA and CDR2 SQIVND (reference sequence). Trimming removed 6 bases from V and 3 bases from J, with 15 bases in between. This CDR3 region has 15 residues. CDR3 bases: TGTGCCAGTAGCCGAAAGACAGGTATCAATCAGCCCCAGCATTTT. Translating gives CASSRKTGINQPQHF.

The chain uses TRBV7-9 and TRBJ2-7; D is undetermined. V was clipped by 2 bases and J by 5 bases, with 16 bases between them. Germline CDR1 SEHNR, CDR2 FQNEAQ (reference sequence). The length of the CDR3 is 15 residues. CDR3 sequence (DNA): TGTGCCAGCAGCTTAATGGCAGGCGATATCGACGAGCAGTACTTC. This gives the protein CASSLMAGDIDEQYF.

This clone has a single count. This rearrangement joins TRBV7-8 to TRBJ2-1, with TRBD2 identical over 8 bases. Germline loops: CDR1 SGHVS, CDR2 FQNEAQ. With 1 base clipped from V and 9 bases from J, the junction kept 5 bases outside the gene matches. The CDR3 spans 14 residues. As DNA, the CDR3 is TGTGCCAGCAGCTTAGGATCGGGAGGGGGTGAGCAGTTCTTC. This codes for CASSLGSGGGEQFF. Drawing the rest from reference TRBV7-8 and TRBJ2-1, the complete variable domain is GAGVSQSPRYKVAKRGQDVALRCDPISGHVSLFWYQQALGQGPEFLTYFQNEAQLDKSGLPSDRFFAERPEGSVSTLKIQRTQQEDSAVYLCASSLGSGGGEQFFGPGTRLTVL.

The chain is built from TRBV9 and TRBJ2-5, with 8 bases aligning to TRBD1. V shed 4 bases and J 5 bases; nucleotides not matched to a gene: 10. The CDR3 runs to 15 residues. In germline, CDR1 is SGDLS, CDR2 YYNGEE. The CDR3 loop is CASSKKDRARETQYF. The CDR3, as DNA: TGTGCCAGCAGCAAGAAGGACAGGGCCCGGGAGACCCAGTACTTC. Full variable domain (missing parts from reference TRBV9 and TRBJ2-5): DSGVTQTPKHLITATGQRVTLRCSPRSGDLSVYWYQQSLDQGLQFLIQYYNGEERAKGNILERFSAQQFPDLHSELNLSSLELGDSALYFCASSKKDRARETQYFGPGTRLLVL.

The chain links TRBV7-9 to TRBJ1-3; D ambiguous. Looked up from germline, CDR1 is SEHNR and CDR2 is FQNEAQ (reference sequence). V lost 3 bases and J lost 2, with 14 bases in between. CDR3 size: 16 residues. The chain's CDR3 is CASSFKFEVPGNTIYF. The CDR3 DNA is TGTGCCAGCAGCTTTAAGTTTGAGGTCCCTGGAAACACCATATATTTT.

The rearrangement uses TRBV5-1 and TRBJ1-2; D is unclear. The CDR3 runs to 11 residues. V lost 2 bases, J lost 8 bases, and 7 bases lay in between. Germline CDR1 is SGHRS and CDR2 is YFSETQ. In DNA form, the CDR3 reads TGCGCCAGCAGCTTTAATTTCGGCTACACCTTC. It encodes CASSFNFGYTF.